The 11 T cell receptor beta chains listed next were all sequenced from one sample in a study of Ad26.COV2.S vaccination and SARS-CoV-2 variants. The table came from immunoSEQ multiplex PCR; TCRdb's copy has only in-frame clones and leaves some out. The sample has 250,000 to 300,000 clones, about 90% seen once; the top ten hold around 3.5%. Treatment specified: about 20 received Ad26.COV2.S at low or high dose, single or two shots; 5 received placebo; per-sample allocation not given. On day 63 after the first injection, vaccine and placebo recipients gave samples. The sequences come from peripheral blood, collected in a trial of Ad26.COV2.S vaccine versus placebo. These receptors all stem from a person between 18 and 65 years old who received the Ad26.COV2.S COVID-19 vaccine or a placebo.

This clone was observed a few times. The chain is built from TRBV4-2 and TRBJ2-4, with a tentative D call TRBD2 (6 bases). V dropped 0 bases and J dropped 6 bases, with 15 bases sitting between them. Germline CDR1 LGHNA, CDR2 YNFKEQ. This CDR3 region has 16 residues. The CDR3 loop is CASSQDNPGERNIQYF. The DNA of the CDR3 is TGTGCCAGCAGCCAAGATAACCCGGGGGAGAGAAACATTCAGTACTTC.

This clone was seen only once. This rearrangement joins TRBV5-4 to TRBJ2-1; tentative D call: TRBD2 (6 bases). V dropped 4 bases and J dropped 12 bases, with 11 bases sitting between them. The CDR3 is made up of 11 amino acids. The germline CDR1 and CDR2 sequences are SGHNT and YYREEE (reference sequence). The CDR3 spells CASSLDSGQFF. The CDR3 DNA follows: TGTGCCAGCAGCCTGGATAGCGGGCAGTTCTTC.

The chain recombines TRBV7-3 with TRBJ2-3, with 9 bases that match TRBD2. The CDR3 has 15 residues. V shed 5 bases and J 2 bases; nucleotides not matched to a gene: 5. Per germline, CDR1 SGHTA and CDR2 FQGTGA. The DNA for the CDR3 is TGTGCCAGCAGCCCAAAGCGGGGGGACACAGATACGCAGTATTTT. It specifies CASSPKRGDTDTQYF. The complete variable domain, with remaining parts taken from reference TRBV7-3 and TRBJ2-3, reads GAGVSQTPSNKVTEKGKYVELRCDPISGHTALYWYRQSLGQGPEFLIYFQGTGAADDSGLPNDRFFAVRPEGSVSTLKIQRTERGDSAVYLCASSPKRGDTDTQYFGPGTRLTVL.

The chain links TRBV20-1 to TRBJ1-2; D is unclear. The CDR3 spans 11 residues. Germline V gene data show CDR1 as DFQATT and CDR2 as SNEGSKA (reference sequence). V dropped 3 bases and J dropped 2 bases, with 4 bases sitting between them. CDR3 in amino acids: CSARENYGYTF. DNA for the CDR3: TGCAGTGCTAGGGAGAACTATGGCTACACCTTC.

This sequence joins TRBV30 and TRBJ2-7, with D unclear. Between the trimmed V and J ends, which lost 0 bases and 3 bases, there was a span of 12 bases. The CDR3 sequence is 14 residues long. Germline CDR1 and CDR2: GTSNPN and SVGIG (reference sequence). The CDR3 sequence: CAWSVRRNNYEQYF. The CDR3 DNA sequence: TGTGCCTGGAGTGTCCGGCGGAATAACTACGAGCAGTACTTC. Variable domain in full (rest from reference TRBV30 and TRBJ2-7): SQTIHQWPATLVQPVGSPLSLECTVEGTSNPNLYWYRQAAGRGLQLLFYSVGIGQISSEVPQNLSASRPQDRQFILSSKKLLLSDSGFYLCAWSVRRNNYEQYFGPGTRLTVT.

V and J are TRBV13 and TRBJ2-1; 11 nucleotides agree with TRBD2. The CDR3 totals 18 residues. Per the germline V gene, CDR1 is PRHDT and CDR2 is FYEKMQ (reference sequence). Trimming cost V 6 bases and J 7 bases; bases outside gene matches: 17. CDR3 coding DNA: TGTGCCAGCAGTCCGGAAATAGCGGGAGGGCCTATTTCTAATGAGCAGTTCTTC. Translation gives CASSPEIAGGPISNEQFF.

Only one count was recorded for this clone. V usage is TRBV11-3 and J usage is TRBJ2-3, with D maybe TRBD2 (5 bases). Looked up from germline, CDR1 is SGHNT and CDR2 is YENEEA. The CDR3 is 15 residues long. Trimming left V 6 bases short and J 3 bases short, with 16 bases between. In DNA form, the CDR3 reads TGTGCCAGCAGTGCCGAGGGTCTTGGGACAGATACGCAGTATTTT. This encodes CASSAEGLGTDTQYF.

DNA for the CDR3: TGTGCCAGTAGTAAGTGGGAGGGCCACGATGAGCAGTTCTTC. This translates into CASSKWEGHDEQFF. The chain joins TRBV19 to TRBJ2-1, with TRBD2 matching 7 bases. The CDR3 is made up of 14 amino acids. The V gene's germline CDR1 is LNHDA and CDR2 SQIVND (reference sequence). Unmatched junction bases numbered 8, after V lost 4 bases and J lost 8 bases. Combining the CDR3 with reference TRBV19 and TRBJ2-1 gives the whole variable domain DGGITQSPKYLFRKEGQNVTLSCEQNLNHDAMYWYRQDPGQGLRLIYYSQIVNDFQKGDIAEGYSVSREKKESFPLTVTSAQKNPTAFYLCASSKWEGHDEQFFGPGTRLTVL.

This sequence joins TRBV5-6 and TRBJ1-1; D gene uncertain. The germline V gene encodes CDR1 SGHDT and CDR2 YYEEEE. The CDR3 covers 14 residues. The V end was cut by 2 bases, the J end by 5 bases, with 13 bases between. The CDR3 DNA reads as TGTGCCAGCAGCTTACTTAGGTGGCAGACTGAAGCTTTCTTT. Residues: CASSLLRWQTEAFF.

The chain is built from TRBV5-1 and TRBJ1-1, with no clear D. The CDR3 has 14 amino acids. Trimming left V 2 bases short and J 0 bases short, with 8 bases between. The germline V gene encodes CDR1 SGHRS and CDR2 YFSETQ. CDR3 amino acids: CASSLEPLNTEAFF. CDR3 nucleotide sequence: TGCGCCAGCAGCTTAGAACCGTTGAACACTGAAGCTTTCTTT.

A few counts support this clone. The CDR3 DNA follows: TGCGCCAGCAGCTTGGGTGTAGGCCGGAACACTGAAGCTTTCTTT. This encodes CASSLGVGRNTEAFF. The chain employs TRBV5-1 and TRBJ1-1, with D unclear. The CDR3 has 15 amino acids. The V gene lost 0 bases and the J gene lost 1 base, with 10 bases spanning the gap. CDR1 SGHRS and CDR2 YFSETQ come from the germline V gene.